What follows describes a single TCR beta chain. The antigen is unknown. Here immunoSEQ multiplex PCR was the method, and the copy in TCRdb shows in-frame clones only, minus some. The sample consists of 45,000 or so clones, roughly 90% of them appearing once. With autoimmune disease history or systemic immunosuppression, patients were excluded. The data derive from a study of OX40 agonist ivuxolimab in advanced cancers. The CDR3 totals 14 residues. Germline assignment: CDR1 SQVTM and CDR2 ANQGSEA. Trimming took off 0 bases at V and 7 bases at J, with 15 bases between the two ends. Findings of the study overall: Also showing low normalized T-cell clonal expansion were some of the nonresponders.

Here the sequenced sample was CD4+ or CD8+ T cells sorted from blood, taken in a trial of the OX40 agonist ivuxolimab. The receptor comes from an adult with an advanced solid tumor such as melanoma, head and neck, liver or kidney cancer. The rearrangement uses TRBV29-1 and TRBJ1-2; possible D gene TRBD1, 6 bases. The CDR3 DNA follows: TGCAGCGTTGAAGAGCCAGGGGCGTCCCTTGGCTACACCTTC. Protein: CSVEEPGASLGYTF.